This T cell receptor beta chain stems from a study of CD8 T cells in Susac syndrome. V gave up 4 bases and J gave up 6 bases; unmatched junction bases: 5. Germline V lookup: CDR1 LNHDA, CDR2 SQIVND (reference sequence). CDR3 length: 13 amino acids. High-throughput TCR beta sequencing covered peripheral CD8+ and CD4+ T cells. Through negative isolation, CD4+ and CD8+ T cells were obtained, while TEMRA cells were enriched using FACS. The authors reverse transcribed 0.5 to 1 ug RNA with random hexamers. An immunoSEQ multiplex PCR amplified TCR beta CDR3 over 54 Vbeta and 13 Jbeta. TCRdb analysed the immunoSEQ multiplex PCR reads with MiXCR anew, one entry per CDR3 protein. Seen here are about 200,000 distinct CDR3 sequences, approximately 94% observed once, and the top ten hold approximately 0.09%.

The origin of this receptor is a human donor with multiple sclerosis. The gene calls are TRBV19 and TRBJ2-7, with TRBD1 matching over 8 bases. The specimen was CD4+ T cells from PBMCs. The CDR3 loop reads CASSTDRGGEQYF. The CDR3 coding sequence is TGTGCCAGTAGTACAGACAGGGGAGGCGAGCAGTACTTC.